This T cell receptor beta chain is from a study of T cells in localized non-small cell lung cancer (dated by TCRdb to 2019 to 2021). In the study overall: Comparing tumors with uninvolved tumor-adjacent lungs, the study looked at the T cell repertoires of a few hundred patients with early-stage NSCLC. The cohort consisted of roughly 240 treatment-naive NSCLC patients whose localized lung tumors had been resected. The mean age of the NSCLC patients was about 62 years, with 130 or so men and nearly 110 women.

At diagnosis, peripheral blood, uninvolved tumor-adjacent lung and tumor were collected and stored as a combination of fresh-frozen and FFPE material. For TCR repertoire profiling, blood samples were analyzed as peripheral blood mononuclear cells. The CDR3 numbers 13 residues from cysteine through phenylalanine. The entry retains the CDR3 DNA only, 39 bases that are in frame from base 1. From V the trimming removes 7 bases and from J it removes 3 bases, while the gene matches leave 4 bases of the junction unaccounted for. Reading the germline V gene gives CDR1 ENHRY and CDR2 SYGVKD. Beyond this particular receptor, the publication reports: A median of about 61 of the top 100 tumor clones turned up in the paired uninvolved adjacent lung, and under 30 of those clones also ranked among the top 100 of that same adjacent lung. Uninvolved tumor-adjacent lung showed the highest T cell clonality, higher than tumor, which suggests more focused antigenic responses in the uninvolved tumor-adjacent lung. Because multi-region tumor sequencing was not performed, intratumor heterogeneity could not be ruled out. Higher T cell density in blood was associated with longer overall survival, whereas higher clonality in adjacent lung was associated with shorter survival. Since the design was exploratory, TCR variables were selected using unadjusted p-values with no false-discovery rate correction.

The immunoSEQ Assay was used to sequence TCR beta CDR3 regions from DNA. On the authors' methods: To compute T cell density, TCR beta template counts were normalized to usable DNA, which was estimated by amplifying housekeeping genes. The preseqR package was used to estimate richness by extrapolating to 400,000 templates for PBMC samples and to 120,000 templates for tissue samples. Clonality was defined by subtracting Pielou's evenness from one. Tissue-enriched TCRs were identified through differential abundance testing performed on productive amino-acid clonotypes, with a minimum total count of 5 and an alpha of 0.1. The Jaccard Index and the Morisita Overlap Index were used to measure repertoire overlap between compartments. GLIPH grouped TCR beta CDR3s together with public tetramer-defined viral CDR3s, and a viral motif had to include at least three viral sequences and also show V-gene enrichment. TCRdb carries this immuneACCESS record with in-frame sequences only. Its versions omit some clonotypes, under half of them owing to an unresolved V gene in the studies checked, with the rest unexplained. V, J and clone size were drawn from that table, and D and trimming were deduced from the DNA. This sample comprises tens of thousands of clones, roughly 90% of them detected only once. Roughly 2.1% of the sample is held by the ten biggest clonotypes.

Regarding this clone: Its antigen remains undetermined. It has no much larger one-base neighbor in the sample; base qualities were not kept.

This sequence was found in an older female donor with stage I lung adenocarcinoma. This specimen consisted of peripheral blood, obtained before any cancer treatment. The sequence links TRBV10-3 to TRBJ1-2; TRBD1 matches 8 bases in the middle. The nucleotides read TGTGCCATCAATCCGGGACAGGACTATGGCTACACCTTC. The translation is CAINPGQDYGYTF.